This record looks at one T cell receptor (beta chain) sequence and its context. These data belong to a study of technical replicates of blood from four donors. Assay: immunoSEQ multiplex PCR; the TCRdb copy retains only in-frame clones and omits some. The repertoire has 100,000 or so clones, 96% of them found once; the top ten carry roughly 0.21%. V dropped 5 bases and J dropped 4 bases, with 12 bases sitting between them. CDR3 length equals 12 residues. Germline V lookup: CDR1 SQVTM, CDR2 ANQGSEA. The chain joins TRBV29-1 to TRBJ2-7, with D tentatively TRBD2 (5 bases). Source material: T cells isolated from PBMCs. The sequence came from a human donor in good health. This CDR3 is CSVIYSGYEQYF. The CDR3 DNA reads TGCAGCGTTATATACAGCGGATACGAGCAGTACTTC.